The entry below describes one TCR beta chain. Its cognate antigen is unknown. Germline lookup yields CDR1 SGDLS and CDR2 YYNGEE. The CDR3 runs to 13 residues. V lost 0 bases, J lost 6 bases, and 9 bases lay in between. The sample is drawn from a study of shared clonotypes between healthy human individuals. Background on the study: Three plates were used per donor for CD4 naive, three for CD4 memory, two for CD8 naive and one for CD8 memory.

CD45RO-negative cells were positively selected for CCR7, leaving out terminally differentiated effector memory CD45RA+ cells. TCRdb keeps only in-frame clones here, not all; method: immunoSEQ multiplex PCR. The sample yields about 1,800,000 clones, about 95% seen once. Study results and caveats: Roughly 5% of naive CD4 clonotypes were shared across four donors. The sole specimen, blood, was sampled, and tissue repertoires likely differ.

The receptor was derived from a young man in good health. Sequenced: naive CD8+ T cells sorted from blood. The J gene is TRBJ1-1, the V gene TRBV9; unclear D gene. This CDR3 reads CASSVDGLAEAFF. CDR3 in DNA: TGTGCCAGCAGCGTAGACGGGCTAGCTGAAGCTTTCTTT.